One sample yielded the 23 T cell receptor beta chains listed below, sequenced in a study of T cell clones after liver transplantation. The assay was immunoSEQ multiplex PCR, and TCRdb's table has in-frame clones only and misses some. The table records about 75,000 clones, roughly 84% of them present only once. The specimen was CD4+ T cells from blood, collected 48 to 50 months after liver transplant. The receptor set was obtained from a human patient who received a liver transplant. The graft donor may have given rise to some T cells.

The gene calls are TRBV5-1 and TRBJ1-1, with D maybe TRBD1 (5 bases). V shed 2 bases and J shed 5 bases, with 13 bases lying between them. The CDR3 runs to 14 residues. Germline lookup yields CDR1 SGHRS and CDR2 YFSETQ. The CDR3 DNA follows: TGCGCCAGCAGCTTTCAGGGCGAAGGTACTGAAGCTTTCTTT. Encoded protein: CASSFQGEGTEAFF.

The V and J genes are TRBV19 and TRBJ1-3; unclear D gene. Looked up from germline, CDR1 is LNHDA and CDR2 is SQIVND (reference sequence). V lost 5 bases and J 0 bases, leaving 8 bases between the germline ends. This CDR3 is built from 14 residues. The CDR3 is CASSAGSSGNTIYF. The CDR3 DNA reads TGTGCCAGTAGTGCGGGCAGCTCTGGAAACACCATATATTTT.

This sequence joins TRBV9 and TRBJ2-2; perhaps TRBD2 as D (6 bases). The V end was cut by 0 bases, the J end by 4 bases, with 10 bases between. Germline CDR1 SGDLS, CDR2 YYNGEE. The CDR3 runs 15 residues. Here the CDR3 reads CASSVVGSGTGELFF. CDR3 in DNA: TGTGCCAGCAGCGTAGTCGGGAGCGGCACCGGGGAGCTGTTTTTT.

This sequence joins TRBV28 and TRBJ2-2; 11 bases map to TRBD2. Germline lookup yields CDR1 MDHEN and CDR2 SYDVKM. This CDR3 region has 14 residues. The CDR3 DNA follows: TGTATCACTAGCGGGGGAGGGAACACCGGGGAGCTGTTTTTT. This encodes CITSGGGNTGELFF.

The genes are TRBV30 and TRBJ1-5; no clear D gene. Trimming pared 2 bases from V and 0 bases from J, leaving 8 bases between. Germline CDR1 GTSNPN, CDR2 SVGIG (reference sequence). CDR3 length equals 14 residues. As DNA, the CDR3 is TGTGCCTGGAGTAAGGACGGTAGCAATCAGCCCCAGCATTTT. Protein product: CAWSKDGSNQPQHF. Based on the CDR3 plus reference TRBV30 and TRBJ1-5, the full variable domain is SQTIHQWPATLVQPVGSPLSLECTVEGTSNPNLYWYRQAAGRGLQLLFYSVGIGQISSEVPQNLSASRPQDRQFILSSKKLLLSDSGFYLCAWSKDGSNQPQHFGDGTRLSIL.

The chain has TRBV4-1 and TRBJ1-2; tentative D call: TRBD1 (5 bases). Germline values: CDR1 MGHRA, CDR2 YSYEKL. The CDR3 sequence is 15 residues long. V shed 0 bases and J shed 2 bases, with 10 bases lying between them. The CDR3 DNA follows: TGCGCCAGCAGCCAAGAGGAGGGGCTGAACTATGGCTACACCTTC. This codes for CASSQEEGLNYGYTF.

The rearrangement joins TRBV19 to TRBJ1-2; D is possibly TRBD1 (6 bases). Trimming pared 5 bases from V and 1 base from J, leaving 14 bases between. CDR1 LNHDA and CDR2 SQIVND come from the germline V gene (reference sequence). The CDR3 loop spans 15 amino acids. This CDR3 reads CASSPQGRSNYGYTF. As DNA, the CDR3 is TGTGCCAGTAGTCCTCAGGGGAGAAGTAACTATGGCTACACCTTC.

This clone was seen more than once but under ten times. The rearrangement links TRBV6-1 to TRBJ2-1, with TRBD2 as a possible D gene (5 bases). CDR3 length: 14 residues. Trimming cost V 7 bases and J 1 base, with 11 bases left between them. Germline-derived CDR1 and CDR2 are MNHNS and SASEGT. This chain's CDR3 is CASIPGSSYNEQFF. CDR3 DNA sequence: TGTGCCAGCATTCCGGGGTCGTCCTACAATGAGCAGTTCTTC.

J is TRBJ1-3 and V is TRBV6-5; tentatively, D is TRBD1 (6 bases). Germline lookup yields CDR1 MNHEY and CDR2 SVGAGI. This CDR3 contains 16 residues. Trimming left V 0 bases short and J 2 bases short, with 11 bases between. CDR3 protein: CASSYSTRTAGNTIYF. For the CDR3, the DNA is TGTGCCAGCAGTTACTCGACTCGGACAGCTGGAAACACCATATATTTT.

This rearrangement joins TRBV5-1 to TRBJ1-1; 7 bases line up with TRBD1. J gave up 6 bases and V 5 bases, and 10 bases lay outside the gene matches. Germline V CDR1 and CDR2: SGHRS, YFSETQ. The length of the CDR3 is 14 residues. The CDR3, as DNA: TGCGCCAGCAGACTGGACAGGCGGGGATCTGAAGCTTTCTTT. The encoded protein is CASRLDRRGSEAFF.

CDR3 DNA: TGTGCCAGCAGCTTTGGGACAGGGGACTCTGAGCAGTTCTTC. It translates to CASSFGTGDSEQFF. This chain uses TRBV7-9 with TRBJ2-1; 10 positions match TRBD1. This CDR3 has 14 residues. The germline gives CDR1 SEHNR, CDR2 FQNEAQ (reference sequence). V gave up 3 bases and J gave up 9 bases; unmatched junction bases: 5.

V usage is TRBV28 and J usage is TRBJ2-2; D may be TRBD1 (6 bases). Deletions cut 6 bases from V and 5 bases from J, with 16 bases between. The CDR3 covers 15 residues. Germline V gene lookup returns CDR1 MDHEN and CDR2 SYDVKM. The CDR3 protein is CASSARDRRTGELFF. The DNA for the CDR3 is TGTGCCAGCAGCGCCCGAGACAGGAGGACCGGGGAGCTGTTTTTT.

The gene calls are TRBV11-3 and TRBJ1-2; the D gene is possibly TRBD1 (6 bases). The CDR3 loop spans 16 amino acids. V lost 6 bases and J lost 4, with 21 bases in between. Germline V gives CDR1 SGHNT, CDR2 YENEEA. The CDR3 spells CASSSSSRTESYGYTF. The CDR3 nucleotides read TGTGCCAGCAGTTCATCCTCGAGGACAGAGAGCTATGGCTACACCTTC. Full variable domain (outside the CDR3, taken from reference TRBV11-3 and TRBJ1-2): EAGVVQSPRYKIIEKKQPVAFWCNPISGHNTLYWYLQNLGQGPELLIRYENEEAVDDSQLPKDRFSAERLKGVDSTLKIQPAELGDSAVYLCASSSSSRTESYGYTFGSGTRLTVV.

V and J are TRBV11-2 and TRBJ2-7; maybe TRBD1 (6 bases). The CDR3 is 14 amino acids. Trimming left V 3 bases short and J 0 bases short, with 9 bases between. Germline assignment: CDR1 SGHAT and CDR2 FQNNGV. The CDR3 bases are TGTGCCAGCAGCTTCAACAGGGTCTCCTACGAGCAGTACTTC. This translates into CASSFNRVSYEQYF.

This clone showed up just once. As DNA, the CDR3 is TGTGCCAGCAGCCGAAACAGGGGAGAGACCCAGTACTTC. The encoded protein is CASSRNRGETQYF. V gene TRBV5-6 combines with J gene TRBJ2-5; 7 nucleotides line up with TRBD1. This CDR3 is built from 13 residues. Trimming removed 4 bases from V and 4 bases from J; junction bases left unmatched: 4. CDR1 SGHDT and CDR2 YYEEEE come from the germline V gene.

This rearrangement joins TRBV5-1 to TRBJ1-1; 8 bases fit TRBD1. This CDR3 has 14 amino acids. CDR1 and CDR2 (germline): SGHRS, YFSETQ. The J segment lost 7 bases and the V segment lost 1 base, leaving 6 bases of the junction unmatched. In nucleotides, the CDR3 is TGCGCCAGCAGCTTGTCAGGGGGCTTTGGTGAAGCTTTCTTT. Its protein is CASSLSGGFGEAFF.

The CDR3, as DNA: TGTGCCAGCAGCCAAGAAGAGGGGGATCAGCCCCAGCATTTT. Encoded protein: CASSQEEGDQPQHF. The genes are TRBV4-2 and TRBJ1-5, with D tentatively TRBD1 (6 bases). CDR1 is LGHNA, CDR2 YNFKEQ, per germline. CDR3 length equals 14 residues. V gave up 0 bases and J gave up 5 bases, with 8 bases separating them.

This chain links TRBV4-1 with TRBJ1-5; D gene ambiguous. The V end was cut by 1 base, the J end by 7 bases, with 14 bases between. The CDR3 is 15 amino acids. The V gene's germline CDR1 is MGHRA and CDR2 YSYEKL. CDR3 in amino acids: CASSQGLTGQQPQHF. The CDR3 DNA is TGCGCCAGCAGCCAAGGACTGACTGGCCAACAGCCCCAGCATTTT.

The chain uses TRBV7-5 and TRBJ2-7; the D call of TRBD1 is as the table states it, not checked on the DNA. TRBV7-5 is given as a pseudogene. The CDR3 runs to 15 residues. CDR3 residues: CVRSRRDRAVYEQYF. The CDR3 DNA follows: TGTGTCAGAAGCCGGAGGGACAGGGCGGTCTACGAGCAGTACTTC.

In this sample, this clone turned up once. The chain is built from TRBV6-6 and TRBJ2-1; perhaps TRBD2 as D (6 bases). Germline V lookup: CDR1 MNHNY, CDR2 SVGAGI (reference sequence). Trimming took off 6 bases at V and 2 bases at J, with 11 bases between the two ends. This CDR3 comprises 14 residues. The CDR3 sequence: CASRLADTYNEQFF. The CDR3 bases are TGTGCCAGCAGGTTAGCGGACACCTACAATGAGCAGTTCTTC.

This clone has more than one count but fewer than ten. The genes are TRBV11-2 and TRBJ1-1; D uncertain. V dropped 2 bases and J dropped 4 bases, with 17 bases sitting between them. Germline assignment: CDR1 SGHAT and CDR2 FQNNGV. This CDR3 spans 16 amino acids. The CDR3 nucleotides are TGTGCCAGCAGCTTACAGTTCGGCTTACGACGCACTGAAGCTTTCTTT. Its protein is CASSLQFGLRRTEAFF.

The chain links TRBV5-1 to TRBJ2-5; 7 positions agree with TRBD1. CDR3 length: 13 amino acids. With 2 bases clipped from V and 3 bases from J, the junction kept 1 base outside the gene matches. CDR1 is SGHRS and CDR2 is YFSETQ in the germline V gene. CDR3 loop: CASSFTGEETQYF. The CDR3 nucleotides read TGCGCCAGCAGCTTTACAGGGGAAGAGACCCAGTACTTC.

The V call is TRBV5-1, the J call TRBJ2-6; D might be TRBD1 (5 bases). Germline V CDR1 and CDR2: SGHRS, YFSETQ. The CDR3 sequence is 14 residues long. V lost 4 bases, J lost 3 bases, and 8 bases lay in between. The CDR3 is CASSPGNGANVLTF. The CDR3 DNA sequence: TGCGCCAGCAGCCCAGGGAATGGGGCCAACGTCCTGACTTTC.